The entry below gives a single T cell receptor beta chain sequence along with its context. Its antigen is not identified. The data are from a study of tumor-infiltrating lymphocytes in primary liver carcinoma. Study-wide context: Those enrolled were patients of both sexes, who were aged 30 to 69 years. Study-wide results and limits: Less overlap was seen in tumor-adjacent and tumor-blood pairs than in tumor region pairs.

With a constant-region primer, TCR beta cDNA was made from roughly 500 ng of total RNA. Investigators got TCR beta libraries out of three nested multiplex PCR rounds, done with slightly modified ARM-PCR. Amplification in the first two PCR rounds was performed using TRBV1-TRBV30 forward primers and a C-beta reverse primer for around 11 cycles each. MiXCR, run by TCRdb on the multiplex PCR reads, gives a single entry per CDR3 protein. The sample contains 320,000 or so distinct CDR3 sequences, approximately 60% of which appear only once. J lost 10 bases, V lost 7 bases, and 9 bases had no gene match. CDR3 length equals 12 residues. CDR1 is SQVTM, CDR2 ANQGSEA, per germline. The source of the blood RNA was unsorted whole blood, and germline DNA was extracted as well.

The rearrangement joins TRBV29-1 to TRBJ2-3, with 9 bases aligning to TRBD2. The sequence derives from a man aged 35 to 55 with primary liver carcinoma and hepatitis B virus infection. Sample: peripheral blood. This CDR3 is CSASVSGSSQYF. The CDR3 nucleotides are TGCAGCGCGTCAGTTAGCGGGAGTTCGCAGTATTTT.